This passage covers 5 T cell receptor beta chains from one sample sequenced in a study of memory CD4+ T cells and cytomegalovirus serostatus. Single viable CD3+CD4+CD8-CD45RO+ cells were sorted as the memory CD4+ T cells. Repertoires were generated with immunoSEQ multiplex PCR, while TCRdb's copy carries only in-frame clones and drops some. The data contain tens of thousands of clones, around 75% of them singletons. The sample was memory CD4+ T cells from blood. The origin of the receptors is an adult in good health and CMV-seronegative.

This chain links TRBV12-5 with TRBJ2-7; no reliable D call. Germline lookup yields CDR1 LGHNT and CDR2 FRNRAP. V was clipped by 6 bases and J by 9 bases, with 15 bases between them. CDR3 size: 12 residues. The CDR3 loop reads CASGADAYRQYF. In nucleotides, the CDR3 is TGTGCTAGTGGGGCCGACGCTTACAGGCAGTACTTC.

The rearrangement uses TRBV27 and TRBJ1-5, with a tentative D call TRBD1 (5 bases). The CDR3 totals 15 residues. The V end was cut by 1 base, the J end by 5 bases, with 12 bases between. CDR1 and CDR2 from the germline V gene are MNHEY and SMNVEV (reference sequence). DNA for the CDR3: TGTGCCAGCAGTTTATGGGGCAGCGGACATCAGCCCCAGCATTTT. Translated: CASSLWGSGHQPQHF.

V and J are TRBV7-3 and TRBJ2-1; D perhaps matches TRBD1 (6 bases). Trimming took off 5 bases at V and 8 bases at J, with 16 bases between the two ends. The CDR3 has 14 amino acids. Germline lookup yields CDR1 SGHTA and CDR2 FQGTGA. CDR3 nucleotides: TGTGCCAGCAGCCCTCAGTCAACAGGGTATGAGCAGTTCTTC. This gives the protein CASSPQSTGYEQFF.

This clone appeared once. The V and J genes are TRBV19 and TRBJ2-1; possible D gene TRBD2, 6 bases. Germline V gene sequence: CDR1 LNHDA, CDR2 SQIVND (reference sequence). Between the trimmed V and J ends, which lost 10 bases and 3 bases, there was a span of 16 bases. This CDR3 contains 14 residues. As DNA, the CDR3 is TGTGCCACGAGGAGGGGCGCAGGCTACAATGAGCAGTTCTTC. Residues: CATRRGAGYNEQFF.

The rearrangement uses TRBV19 and TRBJ2-7; 8 nucleotides line up with TRBD2. CDR1 is LNHDA, CDR2 SQIVND, per germline (reference sequence). The CDR3 sequence is 15 residues long. V was pared by 5 bases and J by 2 bases, with 8 bases of the junction left unmatched. Here the CDR3 reads CASSSGGEQAYEQYF. The CDR3 DNA is TGTGCCAGTAGTTCGGGGGGGGAGCAAGCCTACGAGCAGTACTTC.